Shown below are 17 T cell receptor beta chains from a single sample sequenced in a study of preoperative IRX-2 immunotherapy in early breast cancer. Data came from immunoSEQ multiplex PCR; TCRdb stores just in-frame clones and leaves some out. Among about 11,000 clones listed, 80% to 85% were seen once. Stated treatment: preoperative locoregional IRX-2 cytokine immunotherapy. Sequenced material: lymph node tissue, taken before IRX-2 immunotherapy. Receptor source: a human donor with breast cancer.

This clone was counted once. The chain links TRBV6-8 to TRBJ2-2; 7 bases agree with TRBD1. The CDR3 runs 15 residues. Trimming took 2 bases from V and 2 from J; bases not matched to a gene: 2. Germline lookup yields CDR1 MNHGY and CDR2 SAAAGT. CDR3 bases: TGTGCCAGCAGTTACGGGACAGTTAACACCGGGGAGCTGTTTTTT. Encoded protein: CASSYGTVNTGELFF.

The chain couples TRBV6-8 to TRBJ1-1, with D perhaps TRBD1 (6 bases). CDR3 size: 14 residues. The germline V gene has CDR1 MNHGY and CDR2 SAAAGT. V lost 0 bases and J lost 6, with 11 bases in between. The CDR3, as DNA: TGTGCCAGCAGTTACTCGTACGGGGGCCCTGAAGCTTTCTTT. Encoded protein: CASSYSYGGPEAFF.

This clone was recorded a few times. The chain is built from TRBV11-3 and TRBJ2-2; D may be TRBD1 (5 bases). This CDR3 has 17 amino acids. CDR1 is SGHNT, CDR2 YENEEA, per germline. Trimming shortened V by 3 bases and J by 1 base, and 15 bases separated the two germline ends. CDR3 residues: CASSLGRSAQNTGELFF. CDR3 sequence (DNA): TGTGCCAGCAGCTTGGGGCGCAGTGCGCAGAACACCGGGGAGCTGTTTTTT. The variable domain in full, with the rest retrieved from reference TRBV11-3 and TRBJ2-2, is EAGVVQSPRYKIIEKKQPVAFWCNPISGHNTLYWYLQNLGQGPELLIRYENEEAVDDSQLPKDRFSAERLKGVDSTLKIQPAELGDSAVYLCASSLGRSAQNTGELFFGEGSRLTVL.

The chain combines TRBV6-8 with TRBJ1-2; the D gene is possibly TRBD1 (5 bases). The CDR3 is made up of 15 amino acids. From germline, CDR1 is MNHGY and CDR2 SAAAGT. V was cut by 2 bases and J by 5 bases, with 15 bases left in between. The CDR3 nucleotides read TGTGCCAGCAGTTACGCTACCGGGACGCCTTATGGCTACACCTTC. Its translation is CASSYATGTPYGYTF.

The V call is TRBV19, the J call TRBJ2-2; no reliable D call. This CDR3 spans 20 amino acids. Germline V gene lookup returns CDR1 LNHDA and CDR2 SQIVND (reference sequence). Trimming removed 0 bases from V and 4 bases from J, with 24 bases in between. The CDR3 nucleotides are TGTGCCAGTAGTATAGAAGGGCCCCGGGCCATCGCGACGGTCACCGGGGAGCTGTTTTTT. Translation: CASSIEGPRAIATVTGELFF.

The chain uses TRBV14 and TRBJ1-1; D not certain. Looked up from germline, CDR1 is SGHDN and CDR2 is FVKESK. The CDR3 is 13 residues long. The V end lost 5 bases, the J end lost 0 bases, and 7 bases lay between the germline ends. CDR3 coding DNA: TGTGCCAGCAGCAGGTTGTTGAACACTGAAGCTTTCTTT. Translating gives CASSRLLNTEAFF.

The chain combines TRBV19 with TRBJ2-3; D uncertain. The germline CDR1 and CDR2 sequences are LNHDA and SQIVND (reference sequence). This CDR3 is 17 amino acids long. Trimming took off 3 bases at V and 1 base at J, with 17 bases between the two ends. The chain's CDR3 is CASSMVGPVVGTDTQYF. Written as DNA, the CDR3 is TGTGCCAGTAGTATGGTGGGCCCAGTGGTTGGCACAGATACGCAGTATTTT. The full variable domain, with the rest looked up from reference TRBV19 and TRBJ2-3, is DGGITQSPKYLFRKEGQNVTLSCEQNLNHDAMYWYRQDPGQGLRLIYYSQIVNDFQKGDIAEGYSVSREKKESFPLTVTSAQKNPTAFYLCASSMVGPVVGTDTQYFGPGTRLTVL.

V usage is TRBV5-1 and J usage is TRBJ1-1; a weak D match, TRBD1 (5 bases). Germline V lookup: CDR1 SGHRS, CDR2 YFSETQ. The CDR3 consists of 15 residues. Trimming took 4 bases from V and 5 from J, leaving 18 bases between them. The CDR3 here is CASSLEGRGQTEAFF. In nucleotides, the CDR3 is TGCGCCAGCAGCCTGGAAGGGAGGGGCCAGACTGAAGCTTTCTTT. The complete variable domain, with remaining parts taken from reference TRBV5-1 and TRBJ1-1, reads KAGVTQTPRYLIKTRGQQVTLSCSPISGHRSVSWYQQTPGQGLQFLFEYFSETQRNKGNFPGRFSGRQFSNSRSEMNVSTLELGDSALYLCASSLEGRGQTEAFFGQGTRLTVV.

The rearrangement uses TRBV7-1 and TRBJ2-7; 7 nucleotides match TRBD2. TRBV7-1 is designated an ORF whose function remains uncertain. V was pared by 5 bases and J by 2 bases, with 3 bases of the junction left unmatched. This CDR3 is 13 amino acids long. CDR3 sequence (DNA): TGTGCCAGCAGCGTGGGACTAACCTACGAGCAGTACTTC. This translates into CASSVGLTYEQYF.

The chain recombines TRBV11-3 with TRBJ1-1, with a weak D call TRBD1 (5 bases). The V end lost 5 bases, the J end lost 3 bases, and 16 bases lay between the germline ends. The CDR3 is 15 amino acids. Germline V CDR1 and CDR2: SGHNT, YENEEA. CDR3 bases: TGTGCCAGCAGCCCGAGCGGGGGGGTGGACACTGAAGCTTTCTTT. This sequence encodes CASSPSGGVDTEAFF. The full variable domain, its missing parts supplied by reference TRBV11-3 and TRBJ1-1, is EAGVVQSPRYKIIEKKQPVAFWCNPISGHNTLYWYLQNLGQGPELLIRYENEEAVDDSQLPKDRFSAERLKGVDSTLKIQPAELGDSAVYLCASSPSGGVDTEAFFGQGTRLTVV.

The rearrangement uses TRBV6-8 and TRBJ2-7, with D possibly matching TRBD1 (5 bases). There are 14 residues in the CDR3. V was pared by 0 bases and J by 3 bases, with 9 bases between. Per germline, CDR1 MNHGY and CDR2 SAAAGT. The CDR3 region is CASSYSDTNYEQYF. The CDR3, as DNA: TGTGCCAGCAGTTACTCGGACACGAACTACGAGCAGTACTTC.

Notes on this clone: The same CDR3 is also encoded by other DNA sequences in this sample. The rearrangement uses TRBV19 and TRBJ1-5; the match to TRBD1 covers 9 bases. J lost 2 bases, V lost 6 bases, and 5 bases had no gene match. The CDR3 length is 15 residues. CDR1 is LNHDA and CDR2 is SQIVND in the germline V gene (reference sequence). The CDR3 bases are TGTGCCAGTAGGGGGGGACAGGGTGGCAATCAGCCCCAGCATTTT. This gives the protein CASRGGQGGNQPQHF.

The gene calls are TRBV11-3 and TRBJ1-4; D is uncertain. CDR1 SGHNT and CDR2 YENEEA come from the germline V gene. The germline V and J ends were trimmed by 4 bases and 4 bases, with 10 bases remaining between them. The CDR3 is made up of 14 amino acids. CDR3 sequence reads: CASSSGGSNEKLFF. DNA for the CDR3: TGTGCCAGCAGCTCGGGAGGTAGTAATGAAAAACTGTTTTTT.

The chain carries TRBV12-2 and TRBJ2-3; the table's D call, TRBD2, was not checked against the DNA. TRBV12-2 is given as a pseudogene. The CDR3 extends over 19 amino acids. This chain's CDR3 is CASRLSGAGVAGGRDTQYF. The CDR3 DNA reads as TGTGCAAGTCGCTTATCGGGGGCGGGGGTAGCGGGAGGTCGAGATACGCAGTATTTT.

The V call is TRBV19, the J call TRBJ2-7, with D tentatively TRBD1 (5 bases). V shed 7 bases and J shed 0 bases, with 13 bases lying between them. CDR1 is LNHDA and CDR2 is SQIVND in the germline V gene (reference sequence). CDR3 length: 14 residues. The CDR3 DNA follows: TGTGCCAGTACCAATCCCCAGGGCTCCTACGAGCAGTACTTC. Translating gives CASTNPQGSYEQYF. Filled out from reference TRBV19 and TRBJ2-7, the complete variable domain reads DGGITQSPKYLFRKEGQNVTLSCEQNLNHDAMYWYRQDPGQGLRLIYYSQIVNDFQKGDIAEGYSVSREKKESFPLTVTSAQKNPTAFYLCASTNPQGSYEQYFGPGTRLTVT.

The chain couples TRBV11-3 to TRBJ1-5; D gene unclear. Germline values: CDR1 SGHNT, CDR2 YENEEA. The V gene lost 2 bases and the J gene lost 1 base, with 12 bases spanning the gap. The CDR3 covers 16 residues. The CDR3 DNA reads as TGTGCCAGCAGCTTATCGGGCCGAGGGAGCAATCAGCCCCAGCATTTT. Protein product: CASSLSGRGSNQPQHF.

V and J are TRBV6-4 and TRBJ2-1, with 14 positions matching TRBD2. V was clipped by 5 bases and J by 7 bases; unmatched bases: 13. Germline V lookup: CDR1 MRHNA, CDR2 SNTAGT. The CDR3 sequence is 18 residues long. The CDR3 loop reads CASSYPGTSGRRGNEQFF. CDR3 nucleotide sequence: TGTGCCAGCAGTTACCCTGGGACTAGCGGGAGAAGGGGAAATGAGCAGTTCTTC.